The 27 T cell receptor beta chains below come from one sample, sequenced in a study of vaccination effects on CD4 cells after COVID-19. Sequenced by immunoSEQ multiplex PCR; TCRdb stores in-frame clones only, minus some. In the table there are approximately 76,000 clones, over 70% of which are singletons. In the ViraFEST assay, antigen-specific CD4+ clonotypes were identified by expansion after peptide-pool stimulation. Cultured cells yielded isolated CD4+ T cells after approximately nine days. All vaccine recipients tested negative for nucleocapsid antibodies and had never contracted SARS-CoV-2 infection. These TCRs are of unknown antigen specificity. The sequencing used CD4+ T cells from PBMCs cultured with SARS-CoV-2 spike peptides, collected before COVID-19 vaccination. These receptors all stem from a human donor who received a COVID-19 vaccine.

This rearrangement joins TRBV7-8 to TRBJ2-7; the match to TRBD2 covers 8 bases. V shed 5 bases and J 0 bases; nucleotides not matched to a gene: 3. CDR1 SGHVS and CDR2 FQNEAQ come from the germline V gene. CDR3 size: 14 residues. This chain's CDR3 is CASSLGTSSYEQYV. The CDR3 region has the DNA TGTGCCAGCAGCCTTGGGACTAGCTCCTACGAGCAGTACGTC.

This chain links TRBV9 with TRBJ1-1; D is unresolved. V was trimmed by 2 bases and J by 3 bases, leaving 11 bases between them. CDR1 and CDR2 from the germline V gene are SGDLS and YYNGEE. The CDR3 sequence is 14 residues long. CDR3 coding DNA: TGTGCCAGCAGCGTCTTACCCGAATACACTGAAGCTTTCTTT. It encodes CASSVLPEYTEAFF.

The chain employs TRBV11-3 and TRBJ2-5; 11 bases are shared with TRBD2. This CDR3 spans 15 amino acids. In germline, CDR1 is SGHNT, CDR2 YENEEA. With V trimmed by 5 bases and J by 3 bases, 5 bases remained unmatched. CDR3 nucleotides: TGTGCCAGCAGCCTGGGACTAGCGGAAAAAGAGACCCAGTACTTC. It encodes CASSLGLAEKETQYF.

V gene TRBV28 combines with J gene TRBJ1-1; D may be TRBD1 (5 bases). V dropped 8 bases and J dropped 2 bases, with 21 bases sitting between them. The CDR3 has 16 residues. The V gene's germline CDR1 is MDHEN and CDR2 SYDVKM. The CDR3 loop reads CASPPPPGDYNTEAFF. DNA for the CDR3: TGTGCCAGCCCTCCCCCCCCGGGGGATTATAACACTGAAGCTTTCTTT.

The chain has TRBV6-5 and TRBJ2-5, with TRBD2 as a possible D gene (6 bases). CDR3 length: 15 amino acids. Germline V gene lookup returns CDR1 MNHEY and CDR2 SVGAGI. The ends were cut back, 10 bases at V and 1 base at J, with 19 bases in the middle. CDR3 sequence reads: CATYTRGLSQETQYF. Written as DNA, the CDR3 is TGTGCCACCTATACCCGGGGGTTATCCCAAGAGACCCAGTACTTC.

CDR3 nucleotide sequence: TGCGCCAGCAGCTTCCGACAGGGAGGCTCCTATAATTCACCCCTCCACTTT. This sequence encodes CASSFRQGGSYNSPLHF. This chain links TRBV5-1 with TRBJ1-6; TRBD1 aligns across 7 bases. Germline V gives CDR1 SGHRS, CDR2 YFSETQ. The CDR3 totals 17 residues. The V segment lost 2 bases and the J segment 0 bases; nucleotides outside the gene matches: 5.

The rearrangement links TRBV6-2 or TRBV6-3 to TRBJ2-5; D is unclear. V shed 5 bases and J shed 4 bases, with 8 bases lying between them. The CDR3 loop spans 12 amino acids. CDR1 is MNHEY, CDR2 SVGEGT, per germline. This CDR3 is CASSQVPETQYF. The CDR3 nucleotides are TGTGCCAGCAGTCAGGTCCCAGAGACCCAGTACTTC.

This clone occurred a few times. Here the CDR3 DNA reads TGTGCCACCCAGGGGCCATTCGGAGAGACCCAGTACTTC. Its translation is CATQGPFGETQYF. This chain joins TRBV6-6 and TRBJ2-5; TRBD1 might be the D (6 bases). Trimming left V 10 bases short and J 4 bases short, with 16 bases between. CDR1 is MNHNY and CDR2 is SVGAGI in the germline V gene (reference sequence). CDR3 length: 13 residues.

This chain links TRBV6-5 with TRBJ2-7; TRBD1 agrees at 10 bases. CDR3 length: 14 residues. V was pared by 6 bases and J by 7 bases, with 9 bases of the junction left unmatched. CDR1 MNHEY and CDR2 SVGAGI come from the germline V gene. CDR3 residues: CASRPRTGGREQYV. Here the CDR3 DNA reads TGTGCCAGCAGACCCAGGACAGGGGGTCGGGAGCAGTACGTC.

This clone was recorded once. The chain recombines TRBV27 with TRBJ1-2, with D perhaps matching TRBD1 (6 bases). Trimming took off 3 bases at V and 8 bases at J, with 13 bases between the two ends. Germline CDR1 reads MNHEY; CDR2 reads SMNVEV (reference sequence). The CDR3 is 13 amino acids. The CDR3 sequence is CASSFTGRNGYTF. The CDR3, as DNA: TGTGCCAGCAGTTTTACAGGGAGGAACGGCTACACCTTC.

This clone was seen a few times. CDR3 sequence reads: CASRGQTDQPQHF. CDR3 nucleotide sequence: TGTGCCAGCAGGGGACAAACGGATCAGCCCCAGCATTTT. The J gene is TRBJ1-5, the V gene TRBV2, with a weak D call TRBD1 (6 bases). Looked up from germline, CDR1 is SNHLY and CDR2 is FYNNEI. V dropped 6 bases and J dropped 5 bases, with 11 bases sitting between them. The CDR3 covers 13 residues.

The chain uses TRBV5-4 and TRBJ2-2; maybe TRBD1 (5 bases). The CDR3 extends over 15 amino acids. The V gene lost 3 bases and the J gene lost 2 bases, with 11 bases spanning the gap. Per germline, CDR1 SGHNT and CDR2 YYREEE (reference sequence). The DNA for the CDR3 is TGTGCCAGCAGCTCACCCAGGGCTAACACCGGGGAGCTGTTTTTT. Amino acids: CASSSPRANTGELFF.

The chain recombines TRBV6-1 with TRBJ1-1; 8 bases align to TRBD1. The V gene's germline CDR1 is MNHNS and CDR2 SASEGT. This CDR3 has 15 amino acids. V lost 2 bases to trimming and J lost 0 bases; unmatched junction nucleotides: 2. The CDR3 DNA reads TGTGCCAGCAGTGAACCAGGGGGCATGAACACTGAAGCTTTCTTT. Protein product: CASSEPGGMNTEAFF.

The table lists this clone with a few counts. This chain joins TRBV4-1 and TRBJ2-6; unclear D gene. Germline CDR1 MGHRA, CDR2 YSYEKL. The CDR3 is 13 residues long. Trimming left V 1 base short and J 8 bases short, with 6 bases between. The CDR3 region is CASSQARSNVLTF. Written as DNA, the CDR3 is TGCGCCAGCAGCCAAGCTCGGTCCAACGTCCTGACTTTC.

The chain is built from TRBV5-1 and TRBJ2-1; TRBD2 might be the D (6 bases). V shed 2 bases and J shed 4 bases, with 19 bases lying between them. Germline V gene sequence: CDR1 SGHRS, CDR2 YFSETQ. This CDR3 region has 17 residues. Here the CDR3 reads CASSLPTYSGVYNEQFF. The CDR3 region has the DNA TGCGCCAGCAGCTTACCCACGTATAGCGGAGTATACAATGAGCAGTTCTTC. Using reference TRBV5-1 and TRBJ2-1 for the parts outside the CDR3, the full variable domain is KAGVTQTPRYLIKTRGQQVTLSCSPISGHRSVSWYQQTPGQGLQFLFEYFSETQRNKGNFPGRFSGRQFSNSRSEMNVSTLELGDSALYLCASSLPTYSGVYNEQFFGPGTRLTVL.

This clone was seen a few times. The CDR3 DNA is TGTGCCAGCAGTTTTGGGACAGCCTATGGCTACACCTTC. This sequence encodes CASSFGTAYGYTF. The chain is built from TRBV12-3 or TRBV12-4 and TRBJ1-2, with 7 bases matching TRBD1. The CDR3 is 13 amino acids. With 3 bases clipped from V and 4 bases from J, the junction kept 2 bases outside the gene matches.

This clone was detected a few times. This chain connects TRBV29-1 to TRBJ2-5; 16 nucleotides agree with TRBD2. The J segment lost 2 bases and the V segment lost 5 bases, leaving 8 bases of the junction unmatched. Looked up from germline, CDR1 is SQVTM and CDR2 is ANQGSEA. CDR3 size: 17 residues. CDR3 DNA: TGCAGCGTTCCCGGGACTAGCGGGGGGGCCCGTCAAGAGACCCAGTACTTC. This codes for CSVPGTSGGARQETQYF.

V gene TRBV30 combines with J gene TRBJ2-1; 9 positions match TRBD1. The length of the CDR3 is 17 residues. Trimming removed 7 bases from V and 0 bases from J; junction bases left unmatched: 13. CDR1 is GTSNPN and CDR2 is SVGIG in the germline V gene (reference sequence). DNA of the CDR3: TGTGCCTCACAGGACAGGGGAGGTTTGAGCTCCTACAATGAGCAGTTCTTC. Its translation: CASQDRGGLSSYNEQFF. Together with reference TRBV30 and TRBJ2-1, the CDR3 gives the full variable domain: SQTIHQWPATLVQPVGSPLSLECTVEGTSNPNLYWYRQAAGRGLQLLFYSVGIGQISSEVPQNLSASRPQDRQFILSSKKLLLSDSGFYLCASQDRGGLSSYNEQFFGPGTRLTVL.

The genes are TRBV5-1 and TRBJ2-7, with D maybe TRBD2 (6 bases). The CDR3 extends over 15 amino acids. Looked up from germline, CDR1 is SGHRS and CDR2 is YFSETQ. V gave up 0 bases and J gave up 6 bases, with 16 bases separating them. In DNA, the CDR3 is TGCGCCAGCAGCTTGGAGGGGTCGGGGGTTGGCGAGCAGTACGTC. Translating gives CASSLEGSGVGEQYV.

This clone was observed once. The CDR3 DNA reads TGCGCCAGCAGCTTGGGATTTTCGGACTCCCATGGCTACACCTTC. Translation: CASSLGFSDSHGYTF. V gene TRBV5-1 combines with J gene TRBJ1-2; D gene uncertain. V was cut by 0 bases and J by 6 bases, with 15 bases left in between. Germline V gives CDR1 SGHRS, CDR2 YFSETQ. CDR3 length: 15 residues.

This chain joins TRBV24-1 and TRBJ2-1, with 15 bases aligning to TRBD2. The CDR3 totals 17 residues. With V trimmed by 5 bases and J by 10 bases, 11 bases remained unmatched. Germline CDR1 reads KGHDR; CDR2 reads SFDVKD. Here the CDR3 DNA reads TGTGCCACCAGTGGGACTAGCGGGGGGGAGTTTGGCAGCGAGCAGTTCTTC. As protein: CATSGTSGGEFGSEQFF.

This sequence joins TRBV6-5 and TRBJ2-5; a weak D match, TRBD1 (5 bases). CDR3 length equals 13 residues. Trimming cost V 8 bases and J 2 bases, with 12 bases left between them. CDR1 and CDR2 (germline): MNHEY, SVGAGI. The CDR3 DNA is TGTGCCAGCGGCGTTAGGGGTCAAGAGACCCAGTACTTC. Amino acids: CASGVRGQETQYF.

The chain uses TRBV24-1 and TRBJ2-2; 11 bases are shared with TRBD1. J lost 3 bases, V lost 3 bases, and 5 bases had no gene match. The CDR3 is 17 residues long. The germline gives CDR1 KGHDR, CDR2 SFDVKD. In DNA form, the CDR3 reads TGTGCCACCAGTGATCCGCCGGGACAGGGGGACACCGGGGAGCTGTTTTTT. Protein product: CATSDPPGQGDTGELFF.

The chain has TRBV7-9 and TRBJ2-4; the match to TRBD2 covers 10 bases. The CDR3 has 15 residues. The J segment lost 7 bases and the V segment lost 4 bases, leaving 7 bases of the junction unmatched. In germline, CDR1 is SEHNR, CDR2 FQNEAQ (reference sequence). The CDR3 coding sequence is TGTGCCAGCAGCTACAGCGGGGGGGCCAGGAACATTCAGTACTTC. It specifies CASSYSGGARNIQYF. The full variable domain, its missing parts supplied by reference TRBV7-9 and TRBJ2-4, is DTGVSQNPRHKITKRGQNVTFRCDPISEHNRLYWYRQTLGQGPEFLTYFQNEAQLEKSRLLSDRFSAERPKGSFSTLEIQRTEQGDSAMYLCASSYSGGARNIQYFGAGTRLSVL.

The gene calls are TRBV27 and TRBJ1-2; the D is unclear. Germline V gives CDR1 MNHEY, CDR2 SMNVEV (reference sequence). The CDR3 sequence is 14 residues long. V dropped 5 bases and J dropped 0 bases, with 10 bases sitting between them. Here the CDR3 DNA reads TGTGCCAGCAGTCCCCAGATATCTAACTATGGCTACACCTTC. This encodes CASSPQISNYGYTF.

V and J are TRBV29-1 and TRBJ1-1, with D unresolved. Germline V CDR1 and CDR2: SQVTM, ANQGSEA. The CDR3 runs to 11 residues. The V and J ends lost 4 bases and 7 bases respectively, with 10 bases between them. The CDR3, as DNA: TGCAGCGTTGGGTGGGAGCGTGAAGCTTTCTTT. Residues: CSVGWEREAFF.

The rearrangement uses TRBV5-4 and TRBJ2-1; 7 nucleotides align to TRBD2. This CDR3 has 16 amino acids. Germline CDR1 SGHNT, CDR2 YYREEE (reference sequence). V was pared by 4 bases and J by 0 bases, with 7 bases of the junction left unmatched. The CDR3 loop is CASSPRGGSSYNEQFF. The CDR3 DNA sequence: TGTGCCAGCAGCCCTCGGGGCGGGAGCTCCTACAATGAGCAGTTCTTC.